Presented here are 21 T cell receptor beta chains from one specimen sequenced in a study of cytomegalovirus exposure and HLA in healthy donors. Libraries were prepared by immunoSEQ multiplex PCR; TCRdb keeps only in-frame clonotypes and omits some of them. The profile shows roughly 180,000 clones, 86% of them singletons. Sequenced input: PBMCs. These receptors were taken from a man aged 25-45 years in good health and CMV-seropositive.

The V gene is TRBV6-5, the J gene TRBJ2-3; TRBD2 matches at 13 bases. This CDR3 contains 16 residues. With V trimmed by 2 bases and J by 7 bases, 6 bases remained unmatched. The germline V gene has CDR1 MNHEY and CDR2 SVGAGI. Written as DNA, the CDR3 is TGTGCCAGCAGTTACGCCGGGACTAGCGGGGTTTATACGCAGTATTTT. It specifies CASSYAGTSGVYTQYF.

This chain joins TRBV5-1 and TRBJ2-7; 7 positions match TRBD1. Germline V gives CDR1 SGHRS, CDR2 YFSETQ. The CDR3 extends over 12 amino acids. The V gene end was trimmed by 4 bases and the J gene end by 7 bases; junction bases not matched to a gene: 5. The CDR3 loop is CASSRDSREQYF. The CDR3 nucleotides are TGCGCCAGCAGCCGGGACAGCCGGGAGCAGTACTTC.

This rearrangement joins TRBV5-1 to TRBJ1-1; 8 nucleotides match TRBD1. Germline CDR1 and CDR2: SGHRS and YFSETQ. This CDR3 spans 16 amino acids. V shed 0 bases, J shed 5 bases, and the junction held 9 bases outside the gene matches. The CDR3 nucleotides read TGCGCCAGCAGCTTGGATTGGACAGGGTTTGGTACTGAAGCTTTCTTT. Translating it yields CASSLDWTGFGTEAFF.

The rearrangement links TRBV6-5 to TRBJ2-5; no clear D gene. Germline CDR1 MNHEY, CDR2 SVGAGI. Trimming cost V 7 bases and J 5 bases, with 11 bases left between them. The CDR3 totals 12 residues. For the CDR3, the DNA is TGTGCCAGCAACCCCAGTGGGGAGACCCAGTACTTC. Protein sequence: CASNPSGETQYF.

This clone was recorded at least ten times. DNA of the CDR3: TGCGCCAGCAGCTTGCTAAGCGGGGGTTACAATGAGCAGTTCTTC. The encoded protein is CASSLLSGGYNEQFF. This chain uses TRBV5-1 with TRBJ2-1; 8 positions match TRBD2. This CDR3 has 15 amino acids. J was trimmed by 4 bases and V by 1 base; bases with no gene match: 4. Germline loops: CDR1 SGHRS, CDR2 YFSETQ.

The CDR3 coding sequence is TGTGCCAGCAGCTCAAGACTAGTTTCCGGGGAGCTGTTTTTT. It encodes CASSSRLVSGELFF. The chain employs TRBV11-3 and TRBJ2-2; D might be TRBD2 (6 bases). Germline V lookup: CDR1 SGHNT, CDR2 YENEEA. CDR3 size: 14 residues. Deletions cut 4 bases from V and 6 bases from J, with 12 bases between.

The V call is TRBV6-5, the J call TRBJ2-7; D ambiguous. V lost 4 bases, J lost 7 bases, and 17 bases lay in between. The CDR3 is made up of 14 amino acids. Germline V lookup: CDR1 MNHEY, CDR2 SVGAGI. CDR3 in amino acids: CASSSGRRKIEQYF. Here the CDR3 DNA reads TGTGCCAGCAGTTCGGGCAGACGAAAAATAGAGCAGTACTTC.

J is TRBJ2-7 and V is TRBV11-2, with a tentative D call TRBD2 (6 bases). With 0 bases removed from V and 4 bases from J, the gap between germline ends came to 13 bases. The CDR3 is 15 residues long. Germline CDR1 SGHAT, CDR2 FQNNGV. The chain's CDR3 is CASSLDDRGDYEQYF. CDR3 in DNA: TGTGCCAGCAGCTTAGATGACCGCGGGGATTACGAGCAGTACTTC. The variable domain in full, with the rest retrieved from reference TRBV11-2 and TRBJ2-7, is EAGVAQSPRYKIIEKRQSVAFWCNPISGHATLYWYQQILGQGPKLLIQFQNNGVVDDSQLPKDRFSAERLKGVDSTLKIQPAKLEDSAVYLCASSLDDRGDYEQYFGPGTRLTVT.

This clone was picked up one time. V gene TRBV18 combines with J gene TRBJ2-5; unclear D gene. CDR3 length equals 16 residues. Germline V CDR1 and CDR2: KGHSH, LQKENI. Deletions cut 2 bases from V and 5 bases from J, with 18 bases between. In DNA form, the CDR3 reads TGTGCCAGCTCACCAGTAGGGAAGGCGACCGGGGAGACCCAGTACTTC. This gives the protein CASSPVGKATGETQYF.

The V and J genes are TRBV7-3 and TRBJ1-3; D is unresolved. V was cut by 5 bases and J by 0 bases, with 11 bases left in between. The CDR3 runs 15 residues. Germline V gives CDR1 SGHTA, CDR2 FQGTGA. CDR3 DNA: TGTGCCAGCAGCCGTTCAGGAGGCTCTGGAAACACCATATATTTT. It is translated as CASSRSGGSGNTIYF.

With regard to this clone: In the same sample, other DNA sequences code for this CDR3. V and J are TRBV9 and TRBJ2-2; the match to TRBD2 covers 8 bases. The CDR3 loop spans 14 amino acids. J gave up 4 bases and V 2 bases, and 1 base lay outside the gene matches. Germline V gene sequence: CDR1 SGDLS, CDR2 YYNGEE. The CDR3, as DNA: TGTGCCAGCAGCGTCGGGGGGGGCACCGGGGAGCTGTTTTTT. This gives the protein CASSVGGGTGELFF.

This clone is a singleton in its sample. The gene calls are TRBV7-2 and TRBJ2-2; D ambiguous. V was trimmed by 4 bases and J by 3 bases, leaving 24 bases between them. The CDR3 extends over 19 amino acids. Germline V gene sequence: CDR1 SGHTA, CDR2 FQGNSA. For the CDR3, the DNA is TGTGCCAGCAGCTCCTTCTTGCCTGTTAGGTCTGGGTACACCGGGGAGCTGTTTTTT. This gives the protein CASSSFLPVRSGYTGELFF.

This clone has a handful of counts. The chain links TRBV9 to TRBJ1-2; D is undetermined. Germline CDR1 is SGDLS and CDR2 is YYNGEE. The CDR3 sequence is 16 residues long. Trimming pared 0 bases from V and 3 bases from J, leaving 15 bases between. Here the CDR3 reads CASSVGEDDFYYGYTF. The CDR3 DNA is TGTGCCAGCAGCGTAGGTGAAGATGACTTCTACTATGGCTACACCTTC.

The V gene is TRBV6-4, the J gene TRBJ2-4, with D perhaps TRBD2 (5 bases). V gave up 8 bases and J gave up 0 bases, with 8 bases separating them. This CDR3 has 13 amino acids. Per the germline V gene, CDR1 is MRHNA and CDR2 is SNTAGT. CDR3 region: CASRLAAKNIQYF. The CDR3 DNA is TGTGCCAGCCGTCTAGCAGCCAAAAACATTCAGTACTTC.

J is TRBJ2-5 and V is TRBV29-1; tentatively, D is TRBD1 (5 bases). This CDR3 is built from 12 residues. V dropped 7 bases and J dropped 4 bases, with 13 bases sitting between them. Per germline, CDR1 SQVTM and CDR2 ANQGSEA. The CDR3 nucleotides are TGCAGCGCGGCAGGGCAAGGAGAGACCCAGTACTTC. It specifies CSAAGQGETQYF.

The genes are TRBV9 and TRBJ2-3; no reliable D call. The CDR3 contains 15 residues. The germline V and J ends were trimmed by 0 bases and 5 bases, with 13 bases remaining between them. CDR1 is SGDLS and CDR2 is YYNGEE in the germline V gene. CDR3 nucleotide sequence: TGTGCCAGCAGCGTAGTCGGACGCTCAGGAGATACGCAGTATTTT. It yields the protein CASSVVGRSGDTQYF.

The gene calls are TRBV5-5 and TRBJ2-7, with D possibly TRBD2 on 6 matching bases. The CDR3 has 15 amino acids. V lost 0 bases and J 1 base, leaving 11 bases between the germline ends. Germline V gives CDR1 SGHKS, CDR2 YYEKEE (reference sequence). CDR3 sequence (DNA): TGTGCCAGCAGCTTGGCAGGAGGGCCTTCCTACGAGCAGTACTTC. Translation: CASSLAGGPSYEQYF. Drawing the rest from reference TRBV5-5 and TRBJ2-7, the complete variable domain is DAGVTQSPTHLIKTRGQQVTLRCSPISGHKSVSWYQQVLGQGPQFIFQYYEKEERGRGNFPDRFSARQFPNYSSELNVNALLLGDSALYLCASSLAGGPSYEQYFGPGTRLTVT.

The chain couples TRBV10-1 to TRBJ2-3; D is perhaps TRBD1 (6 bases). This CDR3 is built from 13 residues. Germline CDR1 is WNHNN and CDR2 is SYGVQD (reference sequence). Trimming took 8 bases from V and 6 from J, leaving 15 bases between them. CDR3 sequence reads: CASLKGEEDTQYF. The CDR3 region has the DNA TGCGCCAGCTTGAAGGGGGAAGAGGATACGCAGTATTTT.

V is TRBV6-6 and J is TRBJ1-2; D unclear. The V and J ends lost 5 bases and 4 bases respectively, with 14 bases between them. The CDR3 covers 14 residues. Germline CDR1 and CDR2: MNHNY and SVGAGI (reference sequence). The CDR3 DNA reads TGTGCCAGCAGTCCCCGGGGAGGGTCCTATGGCTACACCTTC. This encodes CASSPRGGSYGYTF.

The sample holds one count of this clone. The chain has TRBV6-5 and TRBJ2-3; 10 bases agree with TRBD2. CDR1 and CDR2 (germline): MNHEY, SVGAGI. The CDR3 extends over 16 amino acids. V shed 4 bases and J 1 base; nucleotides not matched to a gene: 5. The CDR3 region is CASSFKREGGTDTQYF. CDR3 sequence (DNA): TGTGCCAGCAGTTTCAAGCGGGAGGGCGGCACAGATACGCAGTATTTT.

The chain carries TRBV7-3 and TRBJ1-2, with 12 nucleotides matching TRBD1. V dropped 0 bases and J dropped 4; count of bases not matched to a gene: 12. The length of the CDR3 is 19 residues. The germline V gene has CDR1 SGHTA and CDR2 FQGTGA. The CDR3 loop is CASSLTPGDRGLPTYGYTF. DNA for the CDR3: TGTGCCAGCAGCTTAACACCTGGGGACAGGGGGCTCCCTACCTATGGCTACACCTTC.